This entry lists 24 T cell receptor beta chains sequenced from one sample in a study of T cell repertoires in cytomegalovirus infection. One entry per CDR3 protein, called by TCRdb with MiXCR from the reads. The table lists under 850,000 distinct CDR3 sequences, 35% of them singletons, with roughly 2.8% in the top ten. Sequencing was carried out using PBMCs. These receptors all stem from a human donor in good health (CMV status not recorded). Some clones in this sample may be carry-over from other donors' samples.

The DNA of the CDR3 is TGTGCCAGCATCGGAGGGACAGAGGACCCCTACAATGAGCAGTTCTTC. Translating gives CASIGGTEDPYNEQFF. The V and J genes are TRBV28 and TRBJ2-1, with D possibly TRBD1 on 7 matching bases. V was shortened by 7 bases and J by 2 bases, with 18 bases between the two germline ends. Germline CDR1 and CDR2: MDHEN and SYDVKM. This CDR3 comprises 16 residues. The whole variable domain, remainder taken from reference TRBV28 and TRBJ2-1, is DVKVTQSSRYLVKRTGEKVFLECVQDMDHENMFWYRQDPGLGLRLIYFSYDVKMKEKGDIPEGYSVSREKKERFSLILESASTNQTSMYLCASIGGTEDPYNEQFFGPGTRLTVL.

In its sample, this clonotype was seen a few times. The chain employs TRBV6-5 and TRBJ2-1; the D is unclear. Trimming stripped 8 bases from V and 0 bases from J, with 17 bases between. Looked up from germline, CDR1 is MNHEY and CDR2 is SVGAGI. The CDR3 length is 16 residues. CDR3 DNA: TGTGCCAGCTTCCGGGCGAATCCTAGCTCCTACAATGAGCAGTTCTTC. It encodes CASFRANPSSYNEQFF.

This sequence joins TRBV3-1 and TRBJ1-1, with D possibly being TRBD1 (5 bases). The V end was cut by 0 bases, the J end by 1 base, with 12 bases between. The CDR3 sequence is 16 residues long. CDR1 and CDR2 from the germline V gene are LGHDT and YNNKEL (reference sequence). CDR3 sequence reads: CASSQERGSGNTEAFF. CDR3 nucleotide sequence: TGTGCCAGCAGCCAAGAAAGGGGATCGGGGAACACTGAAGCTTTCTTT.

The rearrangement links TRBV7-2 to TRBJ1-2; possibly TRBD1 for D (5 bases). There are 12 residues in the CDR3. Germline lookup yields CDR1 SGHTA and CDR2 FQGNSA. With 5 bases removed from V and 10 bases from J, the gap between germline ends came to 14 bases. The CDR3 sequence is CASSVERGVYTF. CDR3 DNA sequence: TGTGCCAGCAGCGTAGAGAGGGGTGTCTACACCTTC. The whole variable domain, remainder taken from reference TRBV7-2 and TRBJ1-2, is GAGVSQSPSNKVTEKGKDVELRCDPISGHTALYWYRQSLGQGLEFLIYFQGNSAPDKSGLPSDRFSAERTGGSVSTLTIQRTQQEDSAVYLCASSVERGVYTFGSGTRLTVV.

This clonotype was observed a handful of times. The chain employs TRBV15 and TRBJ2-2; D gene unclear. Trimming removed 0 bases at V and 3 bases at J, with 8 bases between. This CDR3 has 15 amino acids. Germline V gene lookup returns CDR1 LNHNV and CDR2 YYDKDF (reference sequence). CDR3 DNA: TGTGCCACCAGCAGAGACGGCAGCTACACCGGGGAGCTGTTTTTT. Translated: CATSRDGSYTGELFF.

The V gene is TRBV7-3, the J gene TRBJ1-2; TRBD1 is a possible D gene (5 bases). Germline V CDR1 and CDR2: SGHTA, FQGTGA. The ends were cut back, 2 bases at V and 4 bases at J, with 14 bases in the middle. This CDR3 has 15 amino acids. The CDR3 spells CASSLGGAGGYGYTF. The CDR3 DNA sequence: TGTGCCAGCAGCTTAGGTGGGGCAGGAGGCTATGGCTACACCTTC. Complete variable domain (other parts from reference TRBV7-3 and TRBJ1-2): GAGVSQTPSNKVTEKGKYVELRCDPISGHTALYWYRQSLGQGPEFLIYFQGTGAADDSGLPNDRFFAVRPEGSVSTLKIQRTERGDSAVYLCASSLGGAGGYGYTFGSGTRLTVV.

A remark on this clonotype: This clone may be a read error of a much larger clone one base away. This sequence joins TRBV28 and TRBJ1-1; 7 bases agree with TRBD1. V lost 6 bases and J lost 4; bases outside the gene matches: 8. This CDR3 comprises 14 residues. Germline CDR1 and CDR2: MDHEN and SYDVKM. The CDR3 DNA reads as TGTGCCAGCAGGCTGGACAGGACTGTCACTGAAGCTTTCTTT. It encodes CASRLDRTVTEAFF. The full variable domain, completed using reference TRBV28 and TRBJ1-1, is DVKVTQSSRYLVKRTGEKVFLECVQDMDHENMFWYRQDPGLGLRLIYFSYDVKMKEKGDIPEGYSVSREKKERFSLILESASTNQTSMYLCASRLDRTVTEAFFGQGTRLTVV.

To note about this clonotype: This likely comes from a read error, as the CDR3 has no conserved phenylalanine or tryptophan at its end. The rearrangement joins TRBV28 to TRBJ1-2; the D gene is possibly TRBD1 (5 bases). V was clipped by 2 bases and J by 8 bases, with 15 bases between them. CDR1 MDHEN and CDR2 SYDVKM come from the germline V gene. This CDR3 spans 14 amino acids. The CDR3 bases are TGTGCCAGCAGTTTACTTGGGACTCCGGGCGGCTACACCTTA. Protein sequence: CASSLLGTPGGYTL.

Comments on this clonotype: A read error may account for a junction end that differs from germline. The chain joins TRBV19 to TRBJ2-6, with D possibly TRBD1 on 5 matching bases. This CDR3 has 21 amino acids. CDR1 is LNHDA and CDR2 is SQIVND in the germline V gene (reference sequence). CDR3 in amino acids: CASSIKGPGLPGSSGANVLNF. In DNA, the CDR3 is TGTGCCAGTAGTATAAAGGGGCCAGGGCTTCCCGGTTCCTCTGGGGCCAACGTCCTGAATTTC.

This clonotype has ten or more counts. The chain is built from TRBV12-3 or TRBV12-4 and TRBJ1-5; TRBD1 is a possible D gene (5 bases). Trimming left V 2 bases short and J 1 base short, with 9 bases between. The CDR3 sequence is 15 residues long. The CDR3 region is CASSLSGGSNQPQHF. DNA for the CDR3: TGTGCCAGCAGTTTATCGGGGGGAAGCAATCAGCCCCAGCATTTT.

Note on this clonotype: This may be a read error: a much more frequent sequence differs by one nucleotide. V usage is TRBV12-3 or TRBV12-4 and J usage is TRBJ1-5; TRBD1 is a possible D gene (6 bases). The germline V and J ends were trimmed by 5 bases and 1 base, with 15 bases remaining between them. This CDR3 is 16 amino acids long. CDR3 residues: CASSPWGGLSNQPQHF. Written as DNA, the CDR3 is TGTGCCAGCAGTCCCTGGGGGGGCTTGAGCAATCAGCCCCAGCATTTT.

This clonotype was counted between two and nine times. V is TRBV20-1 and J is TRBJ1-5, with D hard to call. The CDR3 sequence is 13 residues long. From germline, CDR1 is DFQATT and CDR2 SNEGSKA (reference sequence). Trimming removed 0 bases at V and 4 bases at J, with 7 bases between. The chain's CDR3 is CSAREQRNQPQHF. The CDR3 bases are TGCAGTGCTAGAGAACAGAGGAATCAGCCCCAGCATTTT.

The V and J genes are TRBV29-1 and TRBJ2-7; 9 bases align to TRBD2. Germline V gives CDR1 SQVTM, CDR2 ANQGSEA. V lost 0 bases and J lost 6; bases outside the gene matches: 6. The CDR3 contains 14 residues. The CDR3 loop is CSVEEGSGGSEQYF. The CDR3 bases are TGCAGCGTTGAAGAAGGAAGCGGGGGGAGCGAGCAGTACTTC.

CDR3: CASSTYRKNAYGYTF. CDR3 DNA: TGTGCCAGCAGTACCTACAGGAAAAACGCCTATGGCTACACCTTC. V gene TRBV28 combines with J gene TRBJ1-2; weak D call: TRBD1 (5 bases). This CDR3 has 15 residues. Germline CDR1 is MDHEN and CDR2 is SYDVKM. Trimming shortened V by 5 bases and J by 4 bases, and 17 bases separated the two germline ends.

The chain couples TRBV28 to TRBJ1-1, with TRBD1 matching 10 bases. This CDR3 has 17 amino acids. Germline values: CDR1 MDHEN, CDR2 SYDVKM. V dropped 4 bases and J dropped 1; count of bases not matched to a gene: 9. In DNA, the CDR3 is TGTGCCAGCAGTTCCGACCGATGGACAGGGGGGAACACTGAAGCTTTCTTT. It is translated as CASSSDRWTGGNTEAFF.

This clonotype appeared many times. The J gene is TRBJ1-2, the V gene TRBV27; the match to TRBD1 covers 8 bases. CDR1 and CDR2 from the germline V gene are MNHEY and SMNVEV (reference sequence). The V segment lost 4 bases and the J segment 2 bases; nucleotides outside the gene matches: 3. The CDR3 is 14 residues long. This CDR3 reads CASSSDRVNYGYTF. For the CDR3, the DNA is TGTGCCAGCAGTTCGGACAGGGTGAACTATGGCTACACCTTC.

The J gene is TRBJ1-1, the V gene TRBV19; the D is unclear. V shed 7 bases and J shed 1 base, with 7 bases lying between them. Germline lookup yields CDR1 LNHDA and CDR2 SQIVND (reference sequence). CDR3 length: 12 residues. The CDR3 sequence is CASNPGNTEAFF. The CDR3 DNA reads as TGTGCCAGTAATCCAGGGAACACTGAAGCTTTCTTT.

V and J are TRBV7-2 and TRBJ2-7, with TRBD2 identical over 9 bases. Germline-derived CDR1 and CDR2 are SGHTA and FQGNSA. V lost 4 bases and J lost 2; bases outside the gene matches: 3. The CDR3 is made up of 14 amino acids. As DNA, the CDR3 is TGTGCCAGCAGCTCCTCTAGCGGGACCTACGAGCAGTACTTC. It is translated as CASSSSSGTYEQYF.

The rearrangement links TRBV28 to TRBJ2-5, with 8 positions matching TRBD2. V lost 8 bases to trimming and J lost 6 bases; unmatched junction nucleotides: 11. CDR3 size: 14 residues. Germline-derived CDR1 and CDR2 are MDHEN and SYDVKM. The CDR3 protein is CASPTPGGIKTQYF. DNA for the CDR3: TGTGCCAGCCCCACTCCGGGAGGGATAAAGACCCAGTACTTC.

The V call is TRBV10-3, the J call TRBJ2-1; D gene unclear. V lost 3 bases to trimming and J lost 6 bases, with 6 bases between them. The CDR3 contains 12 residues. Germline lookup yields CDR1 ENHRY and CDR2 SYGVKD. The CDR3 loop reads CAISERRNEQFF. The CDR3, as DNA: TGTGCCATCAGTGAAAGACGCAATGAGCAGTTCTTC.

Ten or more counts support this clonotype. The chain combines TRBV7-2 with TRBJ1-1; TRBD1 is a possible D gene (5 bases). V was trimmed by 0 bases and J by 4 bases, leaving 12 bases between them. Germline assignment: CDR1 SGHTA and CDR2 FQGNSA. CDR3 length: 15 residues. The CDR3 spells CASSLAGVVSTEAFF. CDR3 DNA sequence: TGTGCCAGCAGCTTAGCGGGGGTAGTCAGCACTGAAGCTTTCTTT.

This clonotype has more than one count but fewer than ten. V usage is TRBV27 and J usage is TRBJ1-2; D is perhaps TRBD1 (6 bases). The germline V gene encodes CDR1 MNHEY and CDR2 SMNVEV (reference sequence). The CDR3 is 14 amino acids. Trimming took 5 bases from V and 4 from J, leaving 14 bases between them. CDR3 sequence reads: CASSVRGLGYGYTF. CDR3 nucleotide sequence: TGTGCCAGCAGTGTCAGGGGTCTCGGCTATGGCTACACCTTC.

There are many counts of this clonotype. The chain carries TRBV6-1 and TRBJ1-1, with no clear D. The germline V and J ends were trimmed by 6 bases and 5 bases, with 16 bases remaining between them. The CDR3 is 14 residues long. The V gene's germline CDR1 is MNHNS and CDR2 SASEGT. In DNA form, the CDR3 reads TGTGCCAGCAGGGGATACTTGTGGGGAACTGAAGCTTTCTTT. Protein: CASRGYLWGTEAFF.

This clonotype was counted many times. The genes are TRBV12-3 or TRBV12-4 and TRBJ1-4; 7 bases map to TRBD1. There are 14 residues in the CDR3. The V and J ends lost 4 bases and 1 base, in that order; junction bases with no gene match: 0. In DNA, the CDR3 is TGTGCCAGCAGTTGGACAGGAACTAATGAAAAACTGTTTTTT. It translates to CASSWTGTNEKLFF.